These 7 T cell receptor beta chains share one sample of origin, sequenced in a study of T-cell reconstitution after alpha-beta-depleted transplantation in children. Unique molecular identifiers were incorporated when the TCRbeta library was constructed. TCRdb re-analysed the PCR reads in MiXCR, keeping a single row per CDR3 protein. This table has 130,000 or so distinct CDR3 sequences, roughly 10% appearing once. This sample comprised PBMCs, mostly from graft donor cells, obtained 180 days after TCRalphabeta/CD19-depleted stem cell transplant. These receptors all come from a girl less than two years old who had a stem cell transplant for combined immunodeficiency, so the T cells may come from the graft donor.

This clonotype has only a few counts. The chain uses TRBV29-1 and TRBJ2-3; 8 bases map to TRBD2. V shed 5 bases and J 5 bases; nucleotides not matched to a gene: 12. Germline loops: CDR1 SQVTM, CDR2 ANQGSEA. The CDR3 is 15 amino acids. CDR3 coding DNA: TGCAGCGTTAAACGGCCGGGAGGGCCGGGAGATACGCAGTATTTT. Translating gives CSVKRPGGPGDTQYF.

The chain employs TRBV21-1 and TRBJ2-1; the DNA was not compared with TRBD1, the D call given in the table. TRBV21-1 is an annotated pseudogene. CDR3 length: 16 residues. The CDR3 DNA follows: TGTGCCAGCAGCAAAGTGAGCAGGGGGCTATGGAATGAGCAGTTCTTC. This translates into CASSKVSRGLWNEQFF.

The rearrangement joins TRBV20-1 to TRBJ2-1; 7 bases are shared with TRBD2. Germline V gene sequence: CDR1 DFQATT, CDR2 SNEGSKA (reference sequence). This CDR3 comprises 15 residues. V lost 6 bases and J lost 3; bases outside the gene matches: 11. The CDR3 region has the DNA TGCAGTGCCCCCTCCCGGCTAGCGGACTACAATGAGCAGTTCTTC. Translation gives CSAPSRLADYNEQFF.

The rearrangement links TRBV12-3 or TRBV12-4 to TRBJ1-2; TRBD1 aligns across 9 bases. J was trimmed by 8 bases and V by 4 bases; bases with no gene match: 5. The CDR3 has 13 amino acids. The DNA of the CDR3 is TGTGCCAGCAGTTCGGGACAGGGTTGGGGCTACACCTTC. Protein product: CASSSGQGWGYTF.

This clonotype was detected only a few times. V is TRBV5-6 and J is TRBJ2-1; 8 bases fit TRBD2. Germline assignment: CDR1 SGHDT and CDR2 YYEEEE. CDR3 length: 14 amino acids. Trimming at V came to 7 bases and at J to 8 bases, leaving 11 bases not matched to a gene. DNA for the CDR3: TGTGCCAGCGCACCTAGTAGCGGGGACCATGAGCAGTTCTTC. It specifies CASAPSSGDHEQFF. The whole variable domain, filled in from reference TRBV5-6 and TRBJ2-1, reads DAGVTQSPTHLIKTRGQQVTLRCSPKSGHDTVSWYQQALGQGPQFIFQYYEEEERQRGNFPDRFSGHQFPNYSSELNVNALLLGDSALYLCASAPSSGDHEQFFGPGTRLTVL.

This clonotype was picked up many times. The rearrangement uses TRBV20-1 and TRBJ2-3, with 9 bases matching TRBD2. This CDR3 contains 14 residues. The ends lost 5 bases at V and 1 base at J; junction bases unmatched: 4. Per germline, CDR1 DFQATT and CDR2 SNEGSKA (reference sequence). The CDR3 sequence is CSALSSGGTDTQYF. CDR3 in DNA: TGCAGTGCTTTATCTAGCGGGGGCACAGATACGCAGTATTTT.

This clonotype was seen only a few times. The genes are TRBV5-1 and TRBJ2-3; 7 bases match TRBD2. In germline, CDR1 is SGHRS, CDR2 YFSETQ. CDR3 size: 14 residues. Germline trimming cut 4 bases from V and 8 bases from J; bases unmatched to any gene: 10. The CDR3 loop reads CASSLGGMEGTQYF. The CDR3, as DNA: TGCGCCAGCAGCCTGGGGGGGATGGAAGGTACGCAGTATTTT. Using reference TRBV5-1 and TRBJ2-3 for the parts outside the CDR3, the full variable domain is KAGVTQTPRYLIKTRGQQVTLSCSPISGHRSVSWYQQTPGQGLQFLFEYFSETQRNKGNFPGRFSGRQFSNSRSEMNVSTLELGDSALYLCASSLGGMEGTQYFGPGTRLTVL.